This T cell receptor (beta chain) was identified in a study of blood T cell repertoires in COVID-19. At the level of the study: Samples taken during acute and convalescent COVID-19 were collected in the United States, Italy and Spain. The cDNA or gDNA used as material had been derived from T cells, B-cell-depleted T cells, or PBMCs.

This clone was observed many times. Germline lookup yields CDR1 SGHDN and CDR2 FVKESK. This CDR3 has 16 amino acids. The ends lost 1 base at V and 0 bases at J; junction bases unmatched: 1. Per the authors' pipeline: The assay estimated nucleated cells by amplifying reference gene primers. Profiled with immunoSEQ multiplex PCR; TCRdb holds only in-frame clones, not every one. That table gives V, J and clone size, and the DNA gave D and trimming. The table has around 130,000 clones, 84% seen once; the top ten hold 9.5% to 15%. The material sequenced was peripheral blood. The TCR comes from an older woman with acute or convalescent COVID-19. The V and J genes are TRBV14 and TRBJ1-3; 9 nucleotides line up with TRBD1. The CDR3 coding sequence is TGTGCCAGCAGCCAAGCGGGACAGGGCTCTGGAAACACCATATATTTT. Protein sequence: CASSQAGQGSGNTIYF.